The next 21 T cell receptor beta chains were all read from a single sample in a study of blood T cell repertoires in COVID-19. Sequenced by immunoSEQ multiplex PCR; TCRdb stores in-frame clones only, minus some. Of more than 25,000 clones in the sample, approximately 83% were seen once. Material for sequencing was peripheral blood. These TCRs come from a man aged 65 to 79 with active COVID-19.

The genes are TRBV7-3 and TRBJ2-3, with 12 nucleotides matching TRBD2. This CDR3 has 18 residues. The ends lost 1 base at V and 0 bases at J; junction bases unmatched: 5. From germline, CDR1 is SGHTA and CDR2 FQGTGA. CDR3 protein: CASSLKGTSGSSTDTQYF. The CDR3, as DNA: TGTGCCAGCAGCTTAAAAGGGACTAGCGGGTCTAGCACAGATACGCAGTATTTT.

V and J are TRBV20-1 and TRBJ1-1, with D tentatively TRBD1 (5 bases). CDR3 length: 11 amino acids. V lost 5 bases and J 5 bases, leaving 9 bases between the germline ends. The germline V gene encodes CDR1 DFQATT and CDR2 SNEGSKA (reference sequence). This CDR3 reads CSARRVTEAFF. The CDR3 DNA sequence: TGCAGTGCTCGCAGGGTTACTGAAGCTTTCTTT.

V usage is TRBV5-1 and J usage is TRBJ1-3; D unclear. Germline V gene sequence: CDR1 SGHRS, CDR2 YFSETQ. Trimming stripped 0 bases from V and 0 bases from J, with 7 bases between. This CDR3 contains 15 residues. The CDR3, as DNA: TGCGCCAGCAGCTTGGATCCGAGCTCTGGAAACACCATATATTTT. This gives the protein CASSLDPSSGNTIYF.

The chain is built from TRBV6-2 or TRBV6-3 and TRBJ1-5; tentative D call: TRBD1 (6 bases). There are 17 residues in the CDR3. The germline V gene has CDR1 MNHEY and CDR2 SVGEGT. The ends were cut back, 2 bases at V and 0 bases at J, with 14 bases in the middle. The CDR3: CASSYATGTPSNQPQHF. In nucleotides, the CDR3 is TGTGCCAGCAGTTACGCGACCGGGACACCTAGCAATCAGCCCCAGCATTTT.

The genes are TRBV5-1 and TRBJ1-2, with 7 bases aligning to TRBD1. V trimming: 4 bases; J trimming: 4 bases; junction bases outside the gene matches: 7. CDR3 length: 14 amino acids. Germline values: CDR1 SGHRS, CDR2 YFSETQ. The CDR3 DNA sequence: TGCGCCAGCAGCATTGGGACAGAAGTCTATGGCTACACCTTC. The encoded protein is CASSIGTEVYGYTF.

The rearrangement joins TRBV7-8 to TRBJ2-2; 7 bases are a match to TRBD2. The V gene's germline CDR1 is SGHVS and CDR2 FQNEAQ. Unmatched junction bases numbered 5, after V lost 5 bases and J lost 5 bases. The CDR3 is 14 amino acids. CDR3 region: CASSQRGGTGELFF. The DNA of the CDR3 is TGTGCCAGCAGCCAGCGGGGCGGTACCGGGGAGCTGTTTTTT.

V is TRBV4-2 and J is TRBJ2-5; a possible D gene is TRBD2 (5 bases). Germline-derived CDR1 and CDR2 are LGHNA and YNFKEQ. The CDR3 has 15 amino acids. The ends were cut back, 6 bases at V and 2 bases at J, with 16 bases in the middle. The DNA for the CDR3 is TGTGCCAGCAGATCAAAGGGTCGGGATCAAGAGACCCAGTACTTC. Protein product: CASRSKGRDQETQYF.

V is TRBV4-2 and J is TRBJ2-3; 10 bases fit TRBD2. Germline CDR1 and CDR2: LGHNA and YNFKEQ. Trimming cost V 0 bases and J 6 bases; bases outside gene matches: 6. CDR3 length: 16 amino acids. The CDR3 region has the DNA TGTGCCAGCAGCCAAGAAGCGGGGGGGATCCAGGATACGCAGTATTTT. Translation: CASSQEAGGIQDTQYF.

The V call is TRBV5-8, the J call TRBJ1-1; tentatively, D is TRBD1 (5 bases). This CDR3 contains 13 residues. V lost 6 bases and J lost 1, with 10 bases in between. Germline loops: CDR1 SGHTS, CDR2 YDEGEE. CDR3 in amino acids: CASIQGGNTEAFF. CDR3 in DNA: TGTGCCAGCATTCAGGGCGGGAACACTGAAGCTTTCTTT.

The V call is TRBV3-1 (or the pseudogene TRBV3-2), the J call TRBJ1-1; no definite D call. Germline values: CDR1 LGHDT, CDR2 YNNKEL (reference sequence). CDR3 size: 13 residues. Deletions cut 4 bases from V and 1 base from J, with 7 bases between. The DNA of the CDR3 is TGTGCCAGCAGCCCCCAGGCGAACACTGAAGCTTTCTTT. Amino acid sequence: CASSPQANTEAFF.

The chain recombines TRBV7-9 with TRBJ2-1; D possibly corresponds to TRBD1 (6 bases). CDR3 length equals 15 residues. V shed 2 bases and J shed 4 bases, with 12 bases lying between them. Looked up from germline, CDR1 is SEHNR and CDR2 is FQNEAQ (reference sequence). Here the CDR3 reads CASSLRQAPYNEQFF. In nucleotides, the CDR3 is TGTGCCAGCAGCTTAAGACAGGCTCCTTACAATGAGCAGTTCTTC.

The chain links TRBV7-9 to TRBJ2-2; 8 bases fit TRBD1. Per the germline V gene, CDR1 is SEHNR and CDR2 is FQNEAQ (reference sequence). The CDR3 is 12 amino acids. The CDR3 nucleotides read TGTACAGGGGGGATGAACACCGGGGAGCTGTTTTTT. Amino acids: CTGGMNTGELFF.

The V and J genes are TRBV24-1 and TRBJ2-5; 9 bases line up with TRBD1. This CDR3 spans 11 amino acids. The ends lost 9 bases at V and 9 bases at J; junction bases unmatched: 4. Germline CDR1 is KGHDR and CDR2 is SFDVKD. CDR3: CATGDRGSQYF. CDR3 DNA sequence: TGTGCCACCGGCGACAGGGGGTCCCAGTACTTC.

The chain combines TRBV28 with TRBJ2-2, with a weak D call TRBD2 (5 bases). The CDR3 is 17 amino acids. Germline V CDR1 and CDR2: MDHEN, SYDVKM. Between the trimmed V and J ends, which lost 4 bases and 5 bases, there was a span of 20 bases. The DNA for the CDR3 is TGTGCCAGCAGTTCCCCTGTTGGAGGTCTGGGGACCGGGGAGCTGTTTTTT. Encoded protein: CASSSPVGGLGTGELFF.

The chain uses TRBV5-6 and TRBJ2-6; 9 nucleotides align to TRBD2. There are 14 residues in the CDR3. After removal of 0 bases from V and 13 bases from J, the junction contained 5 bases not matched to a gene. The germline V gene encodes CDR1 SGHDT and CDR2 YYEEEE. The CDR3, as DNA: TGTGCCAGCAGCTTGGAAAGCGGGGGGATAGTCCTGACTTTC. It yields the protein CASSLESGGIVLTF.

This clone was seen once. The rearrangement uses TRBV12-3 or TRBV12-4 and TRBJ1-6; D gene unclear. This CDR3 has 12 residues. The V and J ends lost 7 bases and 9 bases respectively, with 10 bases between them. The CDR3 nucleotides are TGTGCCAGCACCCGAGGGAGTTCACCCCTCCACTTT. Translated: CASTRGSSPLHF.

CDR3: CASSPLGTVYEQYF. CDR3 bases: TGTGCCAGCAGCCCACTAGGGACAGTCTACGAGCAGTACTTC. The V call is TRBV7-9, the J call TRBJ2-7; 7 nucleotides agree with TRBD1. CDR3 size: 14 residues. Germline V gene sequence: CDR1 SEHNR, CDR2 FQNEAQ (reference sequence). The V gene end was trimmed by 5 bases and the J gene end by 3 bases; junction bases not matched to a gene: 7.

The chain is built from TRBV30 and TRBJ1-2, with TRBD1 matching over 8 bases. The CDR3 has 13 residues. V gave up 5 bases and J gave up 5 bases; unmatched junction bases: 7. CDR1 is GTSNPN and CDR2 is SVGIG in the germline V gene (reference sequence). The CDR3 DNA reads as TGTGCCTGGGACAGGGGAGGTTGGTATGGCTACACCTTC. This encodes CAWDRGGWYGYTF.

J is TRBJ2-5 and V is TRBV9; TRBD2 might be the D (6 bases). Per germline, CDR1 SGDLS and CDR2 YYNGEE. This CDR3 has 16 residues. V dropped 4 bases and J dropped 6 bases, with 22 bases sitting between them. DNA of the CDR3: TGTGCCAGCAGCCCTCCATTCCGGCGGGGTGACAAGACCCAGTACTTC. Amino acid sequence: CASSPPFRRGDKTQYF.

This chain links TRBV9 with TRBJ1-2; TRBD1 matches 7 bases. This CDR3 is 14 amino acids long. V lost 0 bases and J lost 4; bases outside the gene matches: 3. Germline lookup yields CDR1 SGDLS and CDR2 YYNGEE. CDR3 in DNA: TGTGCCAGCAGCGTAGTAGGGGGCGGCTATGGCTACACCTTC. It translates to CASSVVGGGYGYTF.

This CDR3 reads CASRDAGGSNYGYTF. The CDR3 DNA sequence: TGTGCCAGCAGAGACGCGGGGGGCTCAAACTATGGCTACACCTTC. The chain couples TRBV9 to TRBJ1-2; D is possibly TRBD1 (6 bases). Trimming shortened V by 5 bases and J by 2 bases, and 16 bases separated the two germline ends. This CDR3 has 15 residues. Germline-derived CDR1 and CDR2 are SGDLS and YYNGEE.